This record looks at one T cell receptor (beta chain) sequence and its context. The antigen is undetermined. This sample is drawn from a study of OX40 agonist ivuxolimab in advanced cancers. Background on the study: Each patient was given ivuxolimab into a vein every 2 weeks, at 0.01 to 10 mg/kg. Prior anti-PD-1, anti-PD-L1 or anti-CTLA-4 therapy did not bar entry, and roughly 40% had some. The study's findings and limits: Researchers report that CD8+ T cells had, on average, more expanded clones than CD4+. CD4+ and CD8+ blood T cells expanded clonally by week 6 at 0.1 to 3.0 mg/kg.

Measured with immunoSEQ multiplex PCR; TCRdb has only the in-frame clones, and not every one. The sample lists 35,000 to 40,000 clones; 86% were seen once. Trimming pared 4 bases from V and 7 bases from J, leaving 12 bases between. The germline V gene encodes CDR1 SGHDT and CDR2 YYEEEE. The CDR3 has 13 amino acids. Sequenced material: CD4+ or CD8+ T cells sorted from blood, taken in a trial of the OX40 agonist ivuxolimab. The chain links TRBV5-6 to TRBJ2-1, with unresolved D. The origin of this receptor is an adult with an advanced solid tumor such as melanoma, head and neck, liver or kidney cancer. For the CDR3, the DNA is TGTGCCAGCAGCCACTACTCTGGGAATGAGCAGTTCTTC. Translating gives CASSHYSGNEQFF.